This T cell receptor (beta chain) stems from a study of spatial heterogeneity in lung cancer. Findings and limits, study-wide: One measure, the expanded intratumoral alpha and beta TCR count, tracked tumor mutation counts.

In regard to this clonotype: The antigen is undetermined. A library made for alpha chains picked up this beta chain off target, so its size means little.

TCRdb reanalysed the 5' RACE reads using MiXCR and keeps one entry per CDR3 protein. Among 2,500 to 3,500 distinct CDR3 sequences listed, 15% to 20% were seen once. The time point denotes: sample taken at primary tumor resection. Sequencing covered unsorted whole RNA taken from tumor, nontumor lung or frozen PBMC. The origin of this receptor is a male donor with early-stage non-small cell lung cancer. Sequencing used lung tumor tissue, obtained at surgery.

In DNA, the CDR3 is TGTGCCAGCAGTTACAGGGACAGGGGATGGTACACTGAAGCTTTCTTT. Amino acid sequence: CASSYRDRGWYTEAFF. The chain combines TRBV6-5 with TRBJ1-1, with TRBD1 identical over 10 bases. Germline V gene sequence: CDR1 MNHEY, CDR2 SVGAGI. The V and J ends lost 2 bases and 3 bases, in that order; junction bases with no gene match: 6. CDR3 length: 16 amino acids.